This is a list of T cell receptor beta chains from one sample in a study of CXCR3-negative and CXCR3-positive naive CD8 T cells. After re-calling the 5' RACE reads, TCRdb lists one entry per CDR3 protein, DNA absent. Its table records 100,000 to 150,000 distinct CDR3 sequences. Input material: naive CXCR3- CD8+ T cells from blood. These receptors originate from a human donor in good health. Some clones in this sample may be carry-over from other donors' samples. The CDR3 runs from the conserved cysteine through the conserved F or W.

cdr3_aa j_call v_call
CASSLGLGPYNEQFF TRBJ2-1 TRBV7-9
CASSEPAGLAGAWGYEQYF TRBJ2-7 TRBV5-1
CATSRDSGEAKNIQYF TRBJ2-4 TRBV15
CASSPTDRHNEQFF TRBJ2-1 TRBV4-1
CASRRGQGDNEQFF TRBJ2-1 TRBV7-9
CASSPWREDEKLFF TRBJ1-4 TRBV7-9
CASSSRQGYEQYF TRBJ2-7 TRBV11-3
CASSFSWGDTEAFF TRBJ1-1 TRBV5-5
CSVEAGSYEQYF TRBJ2-7 TRBV29-1
CASSLAGKREGYEQYF TRBJ2-7 TRBV12-3/TRBV12-4
CASSLEGISPETQYF TRBJ2-5 TRBV5-1
CASSASGGPYNEQFF TRBJ2-1 TRBV19
CASSPRTGKLAYEQYF TRBJ2-7 TRBV11-1
CASSQNPYSWSSYEQYF TRBJ2-7 TRBV14
CASSLEASGGYNEQFF TRBJ2-1 TRBV7-3
CATQDPNQPQHF TRBJ1-5 TRBV10-3
CASSDPGLNSYEQYF TRBJ2-7 TRBV5-4
CASRELAGAVDTQYF TRBJ2-3 TRBV2
CASSLVALTGVEQYF TRBJ2-7 TRBV28
CASSSESSGSTDTQYF TRBJ2-3 TRBV5-1
CASSQVQDRYSPLHF TRBJ1-6 TRBV4-1
CASSPMGQQKNYGYTF TRBJ1-2 TRBV12-3/TRBV12-4
CSARGSGYGYTF TRBJ1-2 TRBV20-1
CASSFSGTGRNNEQFF TRBJ2-1 TRBV7-9
CASRPGASYEQYF TRBJ2-7 TRBV7-9
CASSLAVQDEAFF TRBJ1-1 TRBV12-3/TRBV12-4
CASSVASGGELFF TRBJ2-2 TRBV9
CASSPLRSGPYEQYF TRBJ2-7 TRBV28
CASRYGTGDEQYF TRBJ2-7 TRBV7-3
CASSQDPGQRNSPLHF TRBJ1-6 TRBV14
CAISGPGTERYNEQFF TRBJ2-1 TRBV10-3
CASSMQGSSYNEQFF TRBJ2-1 TRBV19
CASSATSGSETQYF TRBJ2-5 TRBV6-5
CASSLISAAEQYF TRBJ2-7 TRBV7-6
CASSQVYPTSGDTGELFF TRBJ2-2 TRBV14
CASSPPQGQNYEQYF TRBJ2-7 TRBV7-8
CASSLATPWDEQYF TRBJ2-7 TRBV7-9
CSVHGTSGTYEQYF TRBJ2-7 TRBV29-1
CASSSRTVNTEAFF TRBJ1-1 TRBV13
CATSGRQGSNQPQHF TRBJ1-5 TRBV15
CASSLPPDRQETQYF TRBJ2-5 TRBV7-9
CASREGLAGTDTQYF TRBJ2-3 TRBV7-6